This T cell receptor (beta chain) was captured by sequencing in a study of CD8 T cells in Susac syndrome. Each multiple sclerosis control was a treatment-naive patient with relapsing-remitting disease that was either stable or active. TEMRA cells were FACS-enriched and CD8+ and CD4+ T cells negatively isolated. Random hexamers were used to reverse transcribe an amount of roughly 0.45 to 1 ug RNA. Across 54 Vbeta and 13 Jbeta, TCR beta CDR3 was amplified with immunoSEQ multiplex PCR. TCRdb reprocessed the immunoSEQ multiplex PCR reads with MiXCR, giving one entry per CDR3 protein. This sample has 150,000 to 250,000 distinct CDR3 sequences, with about 95% found just once. Details on this clonotype: The antigen remains undetermined.

Study conclusions and caveats: By the study's own acknowledgment, its TCR sequencing and HLA analysis included relatively few individuals.

Sequenced: CD4+ T cells from PBMCs. This receptor was taken from a human donor with multiple sclerosis.

The CDR3 DNA reads as TGTGCCACCAGCAGGAACCGGGACAGCTACGAGACCCAGTACTTC. It translates to CATSRNRDSYETQYF. This rearrangement joins TRBV15 to TRBJ2-5; 7 bases are shared with TRBD1. The CDR3 loop spans 15 amino acids. V shed 3 bases, J shed 5 bases, and the junction held 9 bases outside the gene matches. Germline assignment: CDR1 LNHNV and CDR2 YYDKDF (reference sequence).